Described below is a single T cell receptor (beta chain) sequence and its context. This clonotype has only a few counts. Its antigen specificity is not known. One base away there is no much larger clone; base qualities are not given. This entry is derived from a study of T cells in Graves' hyperthyroidism and ophthalmopathy (dated by TCRdb to the late 2010s). As for the study more broadly: Peripheral blood was collected at initial diagnosis, before any treatment. TCR V-J signatures able to tell the groups apart were searched for in a discovery cohort of 100 patients, of whom about 40 had Graves' ophthalmopathy and under 65 had stable Graves' hyperthyroidism. Prospective prediction of ophthalmopathy was tested in an independent validation cohort of fewer than 20 hyperthyroidism patients and 17 patients who later progressed to ophthalmopathy. The 75 to 100 discovery patients were randomly split 7:3 into training and test sets. The study also compared thyroid tissue and blood T-cell repertoires from 6 or 7 Graves' hyperthyroidism patients. After sampling, hyperthyroidism patients received methimazole starting at 30 mg daily, and ophthalmopathy patients received high-dose intravenous methylprednisolone. TCR Vbeta CDR3 sequencing of 135 peripheral blood samples (43 ophthalmopathy, 75 or so hyperthyroidism and around 17 progressor patients) is reported in the paper. General findings and caveats noted by the study authors: In validation, progression to ophthalmopathy was predicted by the model with nearly 71% sensitivity and around 76% specificity, a median of roughly six months before onset. Ophthalmopathy was separated from stable hyperthyroidism by a 13 V-J signature model, with 85% to 90% sensitivity and just over 81% specificity obtained in cross-validation and 80%/75% obtained in testing. No statistical method was used to fix the sample size in advance, and group allocation was not hidden from the investigators. Most expanded thyroid clonotypes (frequency above 0.001) were also detected in blood, suggesting blood repertoires may reflect thyroid immune responses.

The germline ends are 12 bases apart after V is trimmed by 3 bases and J by 1 base. The CDR3 runs 15 residues from the cysteine to the phenylalanine. Only the CDR3 region is kept as DNA, spanning 45 bases read in frame from base 1. Graves' hyperthyroidism was defined as stable when no progression to ophthalmopathy occurred over 18 months of follow-up. Hyperthyroidism patients were newly diagnosed, with disease duration under 2 months, and aged 18 to 65 years. Patients with uncontrolled infections, other autoimmune diseases, pregnancy or lactation were excluded. Diagnoses relied on clinical symptoms, serum thyroxine and TRAb, thyroid ultrasound and orbital computed tomography. PBMCs were isolated from 7.5 to 10 ml of fresh peripheral blood by Ficoll-Paque density gradient centrifugation. Trizol reagent was used to extract total RNA, and RNA quality was then checked on an Agilent 2100 Bioanalyzer. Amplification of TCR beta CDR3 regions was carried out from RNA transcripts. A first-round RT-PCR of the TCR CDR3 used the HTBI primer set with the Qiagen OneStep RT-PCR kit. A second multiplex PCR round built the libraries, followed by size selection and purification. Paired-end sequencing of the libraries was performed with 100 bp reads on an Illumina HiSeq2000. Regarding the original processing steps: SOAPnuke was used to process the raw data, with reads discarded if the reads contained adapters or uncalled bases, had a mean Phred below 15, or lacked an exact constant-primer or identifier match. High-quality paired reads were merged with COPE v1.2.5, and unique nucleotide sequences were defined as clonotypes. MiTCR v1.1 was used to align clonotypes to the IMGT TRBV, TRBD and TRBJ reference segments. The analysis was restricted to V-J combinations with a frequency above 0.0001, which together covered roughly 99% of the repertoires. A TCS score was defined as the ratio between F50 (clonal expansion) and ExV (chaos), using BLOSUM62-based TCRdist between CDR3 peptides within each V-J. Welch's t-statistics and random forest reduced roughly 530 V-J features to 13, which were used in a naive Bayes classifier (R e1071). The similarity between thyroid and blood repertoires was quantified using the Morisita-Horn index. The public reads were quality trimmed at Q25 with fastp and then assembled into clones with MiXCR by TCRdb, keeping productive beta chains. Rows are unified per CDR3 protein, each entry keeping the most common DNA and genes. For this entry, the V and J calls and clone size follow TCRdb and not the study's own pipeline. The sample table shows hundreds of thousands of distinct CDR3 sequences, and roughly a third are seen once. The ten largest clones capture roughly 30% of the sample.

This chain joins TRBV12-3 or TRBV12-4 to TRBJ1-1; no D segment can be confidently identified. Sequenced: blood. This receptor was taken from a woman in her thirties or forties with Graves' hyperthyroidism. The DNA sequence follows: TGTGCCAGCAGTTTTTCCCTAAATAGGAACACTGAAGCTTTCTTT. It encodes CASSFSLNRNTEAFF.